The 14 T cell receptor beta chains below come from one sample, sequenced in a study of human T cells and chemical hapten exposure. Regarding time point: patch test 3, about 24 weeks after DPC sensitization. The treatment here: therapeutic diphenylcyclopropenone sensitization with weekly scalp DPC. Unfractionated whole blood yielded the extracted total RNA. TCRdb recomputed calls from the RACE reads with MiXCR, one row per CDR3 protein. This table has some 38,000 distinct CDR3 sequences, 8% to 10% appearing once. The starting material was whole blood, obtained in connection with sensitization to the hapten diphenylcyclopropenone (DPC). The source of these receptors is a man aged 50-60 years with alopecia areata. Some clones in this sample may be carry-over from other donors' samples.

This rearrangement joins TRBV6-1 to TRBJ1-5; no firm D call. The germline V gene has CDR1 MNHNS and CDR2 SASEGT. The CDR3 contains 13 residues. V was shortened by 1 base and J by 9 bases, with 10 bases between the two germline ends. DNA of the CDR3: TGTGCCAGCAGTGAAGTGGGTTGGGGGCCCCAGCATTTT. Translating it yields CASSEVGWGPQHF.

This clonotype was seen repeatedly, ten times or more. The rearrangement uses TRBV28 and TRBJ2-1; 12 positions agree with TRBD2. Germline V CDR1 and CDR2: MDHEN, SYDVKM. Germline trimming cut 6 bases from V and 8 bases from J; bases unmatched to any gene: 8. This CDR3 has 15 residues. The CDR3 DNA is TGTGCCAGCAGCCAGACTAGCGGGAGTGGGTATGAGCAGTTCTTC. It codes for CASSQTSGSGYEQFF.

This clonotype came up many times. The genes are TRBV7-7 and TRBJ2-1, with D possibly TRBD1 on 6 matching bases. Germline-derived CDR1 and CDR2 are SSHAT and FNYEAQ (reference sequence). Trimming left V 5 bases short and J 5 bases short, with 13 bases between. The CDR3 sequence is 14 residues long. The DNA for the CDR3 is TGTGCCAGCAGCCGCGAACAGGGTGACAATGAGCAGTTCTTC. Amino acid sequence: CASSREQGDNEQFF.

The chain combines TRBV12-2 with TRBJ2-1. TRBV12-2 is a recognized pseudogene. The CDR3 loop spans 11 amino acids. The CDR3 bases are TGTGCAAGTCGCTCAGCTGGTGAGCAGTTCTTC. This encodes CASRSAGEQFF.

This clonotype has a handful of counts. V and J are TRBV6-5 and TRBJ2-1; possible D gene TRBD2, 6 bases. With 8 bases removed from V and 4 bases from J, the gap between germline ends came to 15 bases. CDR1 is MNHEY and CDR2 is SVGAGI in the germline V gene. The CDR3 has 14 residues. The chain's CDR3 is CASVDMGGYNEQFF. The CDR3 region has the DNA TGTGCCAGCGTCGACATGGGAGGATACAATGAGCAGTTCTTC.

This clonotype appeared many times. The chain is built from TRBV9 and TRBJ2-5; no definite D call. There are 15 residues in the CDR3. CDR1 is SGDLS and CDR2 is YYNGEE in the germline V gene. V lost 0 bases, J lost 5 bases, and 14 bases lay in between. CDR3 region: CASSVVGRLGETQYF. The CDR3 DNA sequence: TGTGCCAGCAGCGTAGTGGGCCGTCTCGGGGAGACCCAGTACTTC.

There are many counts of this clonotype. The chain carries TRBV7-6 and TRBJ2-2, with 7 bases matching TRBD1. The V and J ends lost 1 base and 6 bases, in that order; junction bases with no gene match: 2. Germline V gene sequence: CDR1 SGHVS, CDR2 FNYEAQ. This CDR3 is 14 amino acids long. As DNA, the CDR3 is TGTGCCAGCAGCTTAGGCCAGGGGGCCGGGGAGCTGTTTTTT. Amino acid sequence: CASSLGQGAGELFF. The entire variable domain, with the rest obtained from reference TRBV7-6 and TRBJ2-2, is as follows: GAGVSQSPRYKVTKRGQDVALRCDPISGHVSLYWYRQALGQGPEFLTYFNYEAQQDKSGLPNDRFSAERPEGSISTLTIQRTEQRDSAMYRCASSLGQGAGELFFGEGSRLTVL.

This clonotype was detected only a few times. The genes are TRBV7-2 and TRBJ2-2, with D possibly being TRBD2 (6 bases). Germline loops: CDR1 SGHTA, CDR2 FQGNSA. CDR3 size: 16 residues. The germline V and J ends were trimmed by 3 bases and 0 bases, with 11 bases remaining between them. The CDR3: CASSFFSGANTGELFF. As DNA, the CDR3 is TGTGCCAGCAGCTTCTTTAGCGGCGCGAACACCGGGGAGCTGTTTTTT.

This clonotype was found many times. V and J are TRBV10-3 and TRBJ2-1, with 11 bases matching TRBD2. Germline-derived CDR1 and CDR2 are ENHRY and SYGVKD. This CDR3 comprises 14 residues. V lost 4 bases to trimming and J lost 8 bases; unmatched junction nucleotides: 4. The CDR3 sequence: CAISGPGLADEQFF. In DNA form, the CDR3 reads TGTGCCATCAGTGGGCCGGGACTAGCGGATGAGCAGTTCTTC.

The table lists this clonotype with a few counts. This chain uses TRBV7-2 with TRBJ1-6, with D possibly being TRBD1 (5 bases). Germline CDR1 and CDR2: SGHTA and FQGNSA. The germline V and J ends were trimmed by 3 bases and 9 bases, with 6 bases remaining between them. CDR3 length equals 12 residues. The CDR3 protein is CASSFGGSPLHF. CDR3 in DNA: TGTGCCAGCAGCTTCGGGGGTTCACCCCTCCACTTT.

This chain connects TRBV6-4 to TRBJ2-1; no definite D call. CDR3 size: 13 residues. The V gene lost 3 bases and the J gene lost 9 bases, with 12 bases spanning the gap. CDR1 is MRHNA, CDR2 SNTAGT, per germline. The CDR3 here is CASSEEEAAEQFF. DNA of the CDR3: TGTGCCAGCAGTGAGGAAGAAGCCGCTGAGCAGTTCTTC.

This clonotype was seen at least ten times. The chain employs TRBV3-1 and TRBJ2-2; TRBD2 is a possible D gene (6 bases). The germline gives CDR1 LGHDT, CDR2 YNNKEL (reference sequence). Trimming cost V 7 bases and J 1 base, with 13 bases left between them. The CDR3 extends over 15 amino acids. CDR3 nucleotides: TGTGCCAGCAACCGGGGGAACCTGAACACCGGGGAGCTGTTTTTT. This sequence encodes CASNRGNLNTGELFF.

This clonotype was found many times. The chain has TRBV3-1 and TRBJ1-4; TRBD1 matches at 7 bases. J lost 5 bases, V lost 1 base, and 4 bases had no gene match. This CDR3 is 15 amino acids long. Germline V lookup: CDR1 LGHDT, CDR2 YNNKEL (reference sequence). In DNA, the CDR3 is TGTGCCAGCAGCCAAGGACAGGGCGGGAATGAAAAACTGTTTTTT. Its translation: CASSQGQGGNEKLFF.

The chain links TRBV20-1 to TRBJ2-2, with TRBD1 as a possible D gene (5 bases). Germline CDR1 and CDR2: DFQATT and SNEGSKA (reference sequence). V was clipped by 6 bases and J by 2 bases, with 13 bases between them. The CDR3 sequence is 14 residues long. CDR3 nucleotides: TGCAGTGCCCGCCGACAGCTAAACACCGGGGAGCTGTTTTTT. Protein sequence: CSARRQLNTGELFF.